The present entry profiles one T cell receptor beta chain with its context. Antigen specificity is unknown. The junction differs from germline at one of its ends, possibly a read error. Systemic immunosuppression or autoimmune disease history was grounds to exclude patients. At baseline, cycle 4 day 1, and cycle 7 day 1, blood was sampled. Profiling relied on immunoSEQ multiplex PCR, and the TCRdb table lists in-frame clones only, not all of them. The sample yields about 79,000 clones, about 94% seen once. These data come from a study of OX40 agonist ivuxolimab in advanced cancers. For the study at large: The group had a mean age of around 60 years, ranged from roughly 23 to 79, and was roughly 80% male.

Findings and caveats of the study: Some of the lowest clonal expansion was seen in partial responders at 0.1-3.0 mg/kg.

CDR1 LNHNV and CDR2 YYDKDF come from the germline V gene (reference sequence). The CDR3 runs 12 residues. This sample comprised CD4+ or CD8+ T cells sorted from blood, obtained in a trial of the OX40 agonist ivuxolimab. This sequence joins TRBV15 and TRBJ2-2; D might be TRBD1 (6 bases). The clonotype originates from an adult with an advanced solid tumor such as melanoma, head and neck, liver or kidney cancer. The CDR3 DNA sequence: TGTGCCACCGGCAGGGGCACCGGGGAGCTGTTTTTT. This sequence encodes CATGRGTGELFF.